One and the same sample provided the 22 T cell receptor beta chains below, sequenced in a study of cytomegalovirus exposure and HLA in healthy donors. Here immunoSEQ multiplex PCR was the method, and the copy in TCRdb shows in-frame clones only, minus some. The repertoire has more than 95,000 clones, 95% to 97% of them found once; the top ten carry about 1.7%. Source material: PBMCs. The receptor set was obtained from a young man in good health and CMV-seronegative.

CDR3 sequence: CASRATGTPGETQYF. The CDR3 nucleotides read TGTGCCAGCAGAGCCACCGGGACTCCCGGCGAGACCCAGTACTTC. The V call is TRBV9, the J call TRBJ2-5; a weak D match, TRBD2 (6 bases). Deletions cut 5 bases from V and 5 bases from J, with 19 bases between. Germline loops: CDR1 SGDLS, CDR2 YYNGEE. The CDR3 is 15 amino acids.

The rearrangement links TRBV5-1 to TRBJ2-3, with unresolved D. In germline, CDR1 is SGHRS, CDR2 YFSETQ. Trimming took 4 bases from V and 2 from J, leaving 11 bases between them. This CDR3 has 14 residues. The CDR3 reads CASSLLGATDTQYF. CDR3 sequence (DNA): TGCGCCAGCAGCCTTCTAGGCGCCACAGATACGCAGTATTTT. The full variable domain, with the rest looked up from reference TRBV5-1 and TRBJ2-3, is KAGVTQTPRYLIKTRGQQVTLSCSPISGHRSVSWYQQTPGQGLQFLFEYFSETQRNKGNFPGRFSGRQFSNSRSEMNVSTLELGDSALYLCASSLLGATDTQYFGPGTRLTVL.

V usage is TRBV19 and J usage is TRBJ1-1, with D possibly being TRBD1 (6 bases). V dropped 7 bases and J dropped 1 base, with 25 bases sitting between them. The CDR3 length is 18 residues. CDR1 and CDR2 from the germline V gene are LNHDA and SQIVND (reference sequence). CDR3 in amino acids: CASTHRGAAISTNTEAFF. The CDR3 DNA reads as TGTGCCAGTACCCATCGGGGGGCCGCGATCTCAACGAACACTGAAGCTTTCTTT.

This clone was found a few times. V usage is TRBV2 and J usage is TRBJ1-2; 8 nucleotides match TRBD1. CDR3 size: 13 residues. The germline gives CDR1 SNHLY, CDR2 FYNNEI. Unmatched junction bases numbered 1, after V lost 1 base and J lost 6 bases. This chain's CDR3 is CASSEEQGDGYTF. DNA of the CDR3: TGTGCCAGCAGTGAAGAACAGGGGGATGGCTACACCTTC.

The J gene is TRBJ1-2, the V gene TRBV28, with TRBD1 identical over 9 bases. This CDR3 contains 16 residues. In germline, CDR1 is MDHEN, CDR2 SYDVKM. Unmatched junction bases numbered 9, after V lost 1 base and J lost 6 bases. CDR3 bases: TGTGCCAGCAGTTTATTACAGGGGGCGATTATGGATGGCTACACCTTC. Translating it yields CASSLLQGAIMDGYTF.

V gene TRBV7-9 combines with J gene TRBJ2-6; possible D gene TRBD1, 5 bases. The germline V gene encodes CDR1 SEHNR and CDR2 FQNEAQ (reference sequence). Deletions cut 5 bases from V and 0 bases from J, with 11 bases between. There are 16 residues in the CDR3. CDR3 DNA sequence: TGTGCCAGCAGCCGCGGACATTCCTCTGGGGCCAACGTCCTGACTTTC. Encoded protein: CASSRGHSSGANVLTF.

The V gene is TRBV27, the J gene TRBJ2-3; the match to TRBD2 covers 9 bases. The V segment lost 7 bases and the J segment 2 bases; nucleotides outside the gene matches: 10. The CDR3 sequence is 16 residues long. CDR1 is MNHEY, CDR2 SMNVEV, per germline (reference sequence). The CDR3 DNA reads TGTGCCAGCACTCGGGGGCGGGAGGGGCTCACAGATACGCAGTATTTT. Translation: CASTRGREGLTDTQYF.

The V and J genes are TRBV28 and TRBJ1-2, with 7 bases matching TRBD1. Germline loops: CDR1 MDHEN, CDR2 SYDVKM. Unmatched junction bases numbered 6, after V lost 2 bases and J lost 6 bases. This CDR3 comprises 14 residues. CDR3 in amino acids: CASSLPTGRNGYTF. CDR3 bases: TGTGCCAGCAGTTTACCGACAGGGAGGAATGGCTACACCTTC.

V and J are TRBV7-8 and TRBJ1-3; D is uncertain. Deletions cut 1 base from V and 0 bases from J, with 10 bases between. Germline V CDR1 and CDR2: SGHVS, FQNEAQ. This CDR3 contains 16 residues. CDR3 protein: CASSLVLGPSGNTIYF. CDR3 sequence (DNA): TGTGCCAGCAGCTTAGTTCTGGGCCCCTCTGGAAACACCATATATTTT.

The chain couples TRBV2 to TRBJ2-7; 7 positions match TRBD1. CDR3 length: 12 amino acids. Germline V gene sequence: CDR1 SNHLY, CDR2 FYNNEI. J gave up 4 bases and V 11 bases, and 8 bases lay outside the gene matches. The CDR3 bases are TGTGCCGCTTTCGGGACAGCTTACGAGCAGTACTTC. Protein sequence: CAAFGTAYEQYF.

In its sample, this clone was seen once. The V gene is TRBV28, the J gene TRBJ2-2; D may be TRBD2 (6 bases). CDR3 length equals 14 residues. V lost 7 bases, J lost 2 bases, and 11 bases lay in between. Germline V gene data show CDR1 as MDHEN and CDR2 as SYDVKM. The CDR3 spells CASIPGVNTGELFF. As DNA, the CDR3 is TGTGCCAGCATTCCGGGAGTCAACACCGGGGAGCTGTTTTTT.

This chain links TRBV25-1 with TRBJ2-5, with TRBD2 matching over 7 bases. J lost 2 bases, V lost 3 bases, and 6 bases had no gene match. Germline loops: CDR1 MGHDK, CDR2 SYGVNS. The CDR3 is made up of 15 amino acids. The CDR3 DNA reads TGTGCCAGCAGTGACTCCCGGGGGGAACAAGAGACCCAGTACTTC. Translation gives CASSDSRGEQETQYF.

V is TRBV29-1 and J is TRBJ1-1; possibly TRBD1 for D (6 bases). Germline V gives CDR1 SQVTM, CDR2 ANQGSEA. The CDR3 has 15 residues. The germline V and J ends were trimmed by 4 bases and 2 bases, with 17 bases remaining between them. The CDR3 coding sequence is TGCAGCGTTGGTCAGGGGAGTAGGATAAACACTGAAGCTTTCTTT. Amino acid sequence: CSVGQGSRINTEAFF.

The CDR3 here is CASSIGLAGSNEQFF. The CDR3 DNA reads TGTGCCAGTAGTATTGGACTAGCTGGGAGCAATGAGCAGTTCTTC. The chain uses TRBV19 and TRBJ2-1, with 8 bases that match TRBD2. The CDR3 runs 15 residues. Looked up from germline, CDR1 is LNHDA and CDR2 is SQIVND (reference sequence). The V segment lost 3 bases and the J segment 6 bases; nucleotides outside the gene matches: 7.

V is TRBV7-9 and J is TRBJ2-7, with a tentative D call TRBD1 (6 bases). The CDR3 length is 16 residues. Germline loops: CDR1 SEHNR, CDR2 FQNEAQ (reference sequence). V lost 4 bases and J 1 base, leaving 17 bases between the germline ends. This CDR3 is CASSSTSGEWSYEQYF. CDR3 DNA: TGTGCCAGCAGCTCTACCTCAGGGGAGTGGTCCTACGAGCAGTACTTC. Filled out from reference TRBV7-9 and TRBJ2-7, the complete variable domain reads DTGVSQNPRHKITKRGQNVTFRCDPISEHNRLYWYRQTLGQGPEFLTYFQNEAQLEKSRLLSDRFSAERPKGSFSTLEIQRTEQGDSAMYLCASSSTSGEWSYEQYFGPGTRLTVT.

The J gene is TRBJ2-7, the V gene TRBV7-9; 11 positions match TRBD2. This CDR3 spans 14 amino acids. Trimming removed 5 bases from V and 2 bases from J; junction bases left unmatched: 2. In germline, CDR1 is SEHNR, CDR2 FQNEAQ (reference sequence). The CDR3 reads CASSPGLAAYEQYF. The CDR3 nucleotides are TGTGCCAGCAGCCCGGGACTAGCGGCCTACGAGCAGTACTTC.

The CDR3 DNA reads TGTGCCAGTAGTCTCTATCCCAATGAGCAGTTCTTC. It specifies CASSLYPNEQFF. The rearrangement uses TRBV19 and TRBJ2-1, with D unclear. This CDR3 comprises 12 residues. Germline V lookup: CDR1 LNHDA, CDR2 SQIVND (reference sequence). The ends were cut back, 5 bases at V and 6 bases at J, with 8 bases in the middle.

CDR3 region: CASGFLSPAGSDYGYTF. The CDR3 nucleotides are TGTGCTAGTGGTTTTCTTTCGCCGGCGGGTTCCGACTATGGCTACACCTTC. This chain links TRBV12-5 with TRBJ1-2, with D hard to call. V gave up 3 bases and J gave up 3 bases, with 20 bases separating them. The CDR3 runs to 17 residues. CDR1 is LGHNT and CDR2 is FRNRAP in the germline V gene.

CDR3 in amino acids: CASSLVAGPQETQYF. CDR3 coding DNA: TGTGCCAGCAGCTTAGTAGCGGGGCCCCAAGAGACCCAGTACTTC. V gene TRBV7-9 combines with J gene TRBJ2-5; 8 bases are shared with TRBD2. In germline, CDR1 is SEHNR, CDR2 FQNEAQ (reference sequence). Losses at the gene ends were 1 base for V and 1 base for J; bases not matched to a gene: 2. The CDR3 is made up of 15 amino acids.

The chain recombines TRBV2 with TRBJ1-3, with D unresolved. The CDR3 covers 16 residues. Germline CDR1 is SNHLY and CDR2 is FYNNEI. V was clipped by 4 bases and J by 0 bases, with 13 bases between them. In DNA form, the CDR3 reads TGTGCCAGCAGTGGGCGGGAGTTGAGCTCTGGAAACACCATATATTTT. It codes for CASSGRELSSGNTIYF.

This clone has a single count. The CDR3 region has the DNA TGTGCCAGCAGTTTACTCCTACAGGGCTATAATGAAAAACTGTTTTTT. As protein: CASSLLLQGYNEKLFF. The V gene is TRBV28, the J gene TRBJ1-4; maybe TRBD1 (6 bases). CDR1 is MDHEN, CDR2 SYDVKM, per germline. This CDR3 region has 16 residues. V lost 2 bases and J 4 bases, leaving 14 bases between the germline ends.

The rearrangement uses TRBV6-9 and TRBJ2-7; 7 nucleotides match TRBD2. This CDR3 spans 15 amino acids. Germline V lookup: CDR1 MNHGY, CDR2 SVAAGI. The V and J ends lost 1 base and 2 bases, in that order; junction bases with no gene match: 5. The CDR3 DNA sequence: TGTGCCAGCAGTTATTGCGGCGGGAGCCCCTACGAGCAGTACTTC. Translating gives CASSYCGGSPYEQYF.